Below, 28 T cell receptor beta chains from the same sample are listed, as sequenced in a study of cytomegalovirus exposure and HLA in healthy donors. Amplification used 60 Vbeta primers and 13 Jbeta primers. TCRdb's copy holds only in-frame clones and misses some; the assay was immunoSEQ multiplex PCR. The sample shows a few hundred thousand clones, 81% of them seen only once. Sequencing was carried out using PBMCs. All receptors derive from an older woman in good health and CMV-seropositive.

The rearrangement links TRBV27 to TRBJ2-2, with TRBD2 matching 10 bases. There are 15 residues in the CDR3. Per germline, CDR1 MNHEY and CDR2 SMNVEV (reference sequence). V shed 5 bases and J 5 bases; nucleotides not matched to a gene: 5. CDR3 DNA sequence: TGTGCCAGCAGTCCGACTAGCGGGTCAACCGGGGAGCTGTTTTTT. Its protein product is CASSPTSGSTGELFF.

This clone was seen only once. The V gene is TRBV19, the J gene TRBJ2-1; D perhaps matches TRBD1 (5 bases). Trimming shortened V by 3 bases and J by 0 bases, and 12 bases separated the two germline ends. Per germline, CDR1 LNHDA and CDR2 SQIVND (reference sequence). There are 16 residues in the CDR3. The DNA for the CDR3 is TGTGCCAGTAGTATTGTGGGGCCTAGCTCCTACAATGAGCAGTTCTTC. It is translated as CASSIVGPSSYNEQFF.

CDR3 in amino acids: CASSLGWLAGEYNEQFF. DNA for the CDR3: TGCGCCAGCAGCTTGGGTTGGCTAGCGGGAGAGTACAATGAGCAGTTCTTC. The chain carries TRBV5-1 and TRBJ2-1; TRBD2 aligns across 10 bases. The CDR3 length is 17 residues. Germline CDR1 SGHRS, CDR2 YFSETQ. V lost 0 bases and J lost 4; bases outside the gene matches: 7.

This clone was seen a single time. The chain is built from TRBV5-1 and TRBJ1-2; 7 positions match TRBD1. V was pared by 3 bases and J by 6 bases, with 5 bases of the junction left unmatched. Germline V gene data show CDR1 as SGHRS and CDR2 as YFSETQ. The CDR3 runs to 13 residues. The CDR3 protein is CASSWGQIDGYTF. DNA for the CDR3: TGCGCCAGCAGCTGGGGACAGATCGATGGCTACACCTTC.

The chain links TRBV5-1 to TRBJ1-2; 8 bases fit TRBD1. Germline V gene data show CDR1 as SGHRS and CDR2 as YFSETQ. The CDR3 sequence is 14 residues long. V lost 3 bases and J lost 5; bases outside the gene matches: 6. The DNA for the CDR3 is TGCGCCAGCAGCTCCGGACAGGGCCATTATGGCTACACCTTC. Its protein is CASSSGQGHYGYTF. Supplemented by reference TRBV5-1 and TRBJ1-2, the full variable domain reads KAGVTQTPRYLIKTRGQQVTLSCSPISGHRSVSWYQQTPGQGLQFLFEYFSETQRNKGNFPGRFSGRQFSNSRSEMNVSTLELGDSALYLCASSSGQGHYGYTFGSGTRLTVV.

The genes are TRBV4-1 and TRBJ1-4; perhaps TRBD1 as D (5 bases). This CDR3 is built from 16 residues. From germline, CDR1 is MGHRA and CDR2 YSYEKL. Trimming took off 0 bases at V and 7 bases at J, with 15 bases between the two ends. The CDR3 sequence is CASSQDRGFVGEKLFF. CDR3 DNA: TGCGCCAGCAGCCAAGATCGGGGGTTCGTCGGTGAAAAACTGTTTTTT.

The chain has TRBV9 and TRBJ2-6; 10 bases are shared with TRBD1. V lost 2 bases and J lost 1; bases outside the gene matches: 6. The CDR3 is 18 residues long. The germline V gene has CDR1 SGDLS and CDR2 YYNGEE. The CDR3 DNA sequence: TGTGCCAGCAGCGTTTCGGGGACAGGGGATTCTGGGGCCAACGTCCTGACTTTC. Its translation: CASSVSGTGDSGANVLTF.

The V and J genes are TRBV4-1 and TRBJ2-5; tentative D call: TRBD2 (6 bases). CDR1 and CDR2 (germline): MGHRA, YSYEKL. This CDR3 is built from 15 residues. Trimming left V 4 bases short and J 5 bases short, with 17 bases between. CDR3 sequence reads: CASSPRRGGGETQYF. The CDR3 DNA follows: TGCGCCAGCAGCCCCCGACGCGGAGGAGGGGAGACCCAGTACTTC.

CDR3 protein: CASSIPGHQNTEAFF. CDR3 bases: TGCGCCAGCAGCATACCGGGACACCAGAACACTGAAGCTTTCTTT. The chain joins TRBV5-1 to TRBJ1-1; D possibly corresponds to TRBD1 (6 bases). Trimming shortened V by 4 bases and J by 1 base, and 14 bases separated the two germline ends. Germline lookup yields CDR1 SGHRS and CDR2 YFSETQ. The CDR3 loop spans 15 amino acids.

On this clone: Other nucleotide sequences from this sample produce the same CDR3. The chain employs TRBV7-9 and TRBJ2-7; unclear D gene. Germline V gene data show CDR1 as SEHNR and CDR2 as FQNEAQ (reference sequence). The CDR3 spans 11 residues. The ends were cut back, 5 bases at V and 4 bases at J, with 6 bases in the middle. CDR3 in DNA: TGTGCCAGCAGCCTCCGTTACGAGCAGTACTTC. Protein: CASSLRYEQYF. The complete variable domain, with remaining parts taken from reference TRBV7-9 and TRBJ2-7, reads DTGVSQNPRHKITKRGQNVTFRCDPISEHNRLYWYRQTLGQGPEFLTYFQNEAQLEKSRLLSDRFSAERPKGSFSTLEIQRTEQGDSAMYLCASSLRYEQYFGPGTRLTVT.

In its sample, this clone was seen once. The chain uses TRBV5-1 and TRBJ1-1, with D tentatively TRBD1 (6 bases). The CDR3 consists of 17 residues. The germline gives CDR1 SGHRS, CDR2 YFSETQ. V lost 1 base, J lost 0 bases, and 16 bases lay in between. This chain's CDR3 is CASSLKQGVRMNTEAFF. For the CDR3, the DNA is TGCGCCAGCAGCTTGAAACAGGGAGTCCGCATGAACACTGAAGCTTTCTTT.

This clone was seen only a few times. The V gene is TRBV9, the J gene TRBJ2-1; D remains unclear. The germline gives CDR1 SGDLS, CDR2 YYNGEE. The ends were cut back, 0 bases at V and 0 bases at J, with 4 bases in the middle. This CDR3 has 14 amino acids. DNA for the CDR3: TGTGCCAGCAGCGTAGCTAGCTCCTACAATGAGCAGTTCTTC. It translates to CASSVASSYNEQFF.

Points on this clone: The junction departs from germline at one end; a sequencing error may be responsible. This chain uses TRBV7-9 with TRBJ2-7; 11 bases are a match to TRBD2. The CDR3 extends over 16 amino acids. Germline CDR1 and CDR2: SEHNR and FQNEAQ (reference sequence). The chain's CDR3 is CSSSLLTSGSIYEQYF. The CDR3 DNA sequence: TGTTCCAGCAGCCTCCTTACTAGCGGGAGTATCTACGAGCAGTACTTC.

The rearrangement links TRBV28 to TRBJ2-2; D ambiguous. V dropped 7 bases and J dropped 1 base, with 13 bases sitting between them. Germline CDR1 is MDHEN and CDR2 is SYDVKM. The CDR3 spans 15 residues. The CDR3 nucleotides are TGTGCCAGCACCCGGTACCTTGGGAACACCGGGGAGCTGTTTTTT. Its translation: CASTRYLGNTGELFF.

The chain uses TRBV10-2 and TRBJ2-1, with 13 bases lining up with TRBD2. This CDR3 region has 15 residues. CDR1 WSHSY and CDR2 SAAADI come from the germline V gene. After removal of 6 bases from V and 8 bases from J, the junction contained 7 bases not matched to a gene. The CDR3 DNA sequence: TGCGCCAGCAGAAGAGGACTAGCGGGAGTCGATGAGCAGTTCTTC. Translation: CASRRGLAGVDEQFF.

This rearrangement joins TRBV10-3 to TRBJ2-3; 11 bases align to TRBD2. This CDR3 contains 17 residues. The germline V gene has CDR1 ENHRY and CDR2 SYGVKD. Unmatched junction bases numbered 11, after V lost 5 bases and J lost 4 bases. This CDR3 is CAISQRGLAGPPDTQYF. The CDR3 coding sequence is TGTGCCATCAGTCAGAGAGGACTAGCGGGTCCCCCAGATACGCAGTATTTT.

This clone was observed a single time. V and J are TRBV7-9 and TRBJ2-6, with 7 bases matching TRBD1. Germline V gene lookup returns CDR1 SEHNR and CDR2 FQNEAQ (reference sequence). The ends lost 10 bases at V and 4 bases at J; junction bases unmatched: 19. The CDR3 is made up of 18 amino acids. The chain's CDR3 is CATRKGDSRRGGANVLTF. CDR3 DNA sequence: TGTGCCACCCGCAAGGGGGACAGCCGCAGGGGAGGGGCCAACGTCCTGACTTTC.

This clone was observed once. This same CDR3 is encoded by further DNA sequences in the sample. The chain couples TRBV5-1 to TRBJ1-1; D remains ambiguous. V lost 0 bases and J 0 bases, leaving 9 bases between the germline ends. This CDR3 is built from 15 residues. Germline values: CDR1 SGHRS, CDR2 YFSETQ. The CDR3: CASSLVGGLNTEAFF. The CDR3 DNA follows: TGCGCCAGCAGCTTGGTTGGAGGGTTGAACACTGAAGCTTTCTTT.

This clone was seen more than once but under ten times. The rearrangement uses TRBV10-2 and TRBJ1-2; 7 nucleotides align to TRBD1. With V trimmed by 8 bases and J by 3 bases, 9 bases remained unmatched. This CDR3 spans 14 amino acids. Germline CDR1 reads WSHSY; CDR2 reads SAAADI. CDR3 in amino acids: CASQGVRDDYGYTF. Here the CDR3 DNA reads TGCGCCAGCCAGGGGGTGCGTGATGACTATGGCTACACCTTC.

V usage is TRBV9 and J usage is TRBJ2-1; 8 bases fit TRBD2. With V trimmed by 4 bases and J by 7 bases, 13 bases remained unmatched. The germline gives CDR1 SGDLS, CDR2 YYNGEE. The CDR3 has 16 amino acids. For the CDR3, the DNA is TGTGCCAGCAGCCCACGTACAGCGGGAGTCAGTAATGAGCAGTTCTTC. This codes for CASSPRTAGVSNEQFF.

This clone showed up just a few times. The J gene is TRBJ1-5, the V gene TRBV7-6, with TRBD1 as a possible D gene (5 bases). Germline V gives CDR1 SGHVS, CDR2 FNYEAQ. CDR3 length: 13 amino acids. Trimming took 5 bases from V and 5 from J, leaving 10 bases between them. The CDR3 coding sequence is TGTGCCAGCAGCGCCGACAGATATCAGCCCCAGCATTTT. Translating gives CASSADRYQPQHF.

This chain uses TRBV18 with TRBJ2-6; 7 bases map to TRBD1. V lost 3 bases to trimming and J lost 10 bases; unmatched junction nucleotides: 3. The CDR3 extends over 13 amino acids. Germline V gene data show CDR1 as KGHSH and CDR2 as LQKENI. DNA for the CDR3: TGTGCCAGCTCACCCGGGACAGCGAACGTCCTGACTTTC. It translates to CASSPGTANVLTF.

This chain links TRBV27 with TRBJ2-3; TRBD1 matches at 7 bases. The CDR3 length is 13 residues. Germline V gene data show CDR1 as MNHEY and CDR2 as SMNVEV (reference sequence). V shed 6 bases and J 0 bases; nucleotides not matched to a gene: 0. The CDR3 loop reads CASRTGSTDTQYF. The CDR3 coding sequence is TGTGCCAGCAGGACAGGGAGCACAGATACGCAGTATTTT.

The V call is TRBV19, the J call TRBJ2-5; D gene uncertain. The CDR3 sequence is 11 residues long. Trimming stripped 3 bases from V and 7 bases from J, with 6 bases between. Germline V gene data show CDR1 as LNHDA and CDR2 as SQIVND (reference sequence). The CDR3: CASSIYGTQYF. The CDR3 DNA follows: TGTGCCAGTAGTATTTACGGGACCCAGTACTTC.

The chain is built from TRBV18 and TRBJ2-7; possibly TRBD1 for D (6 bases). This CDR3 is 14 amino acids long. Trimming left V 3 bases short and J 6 bases short, with 15 bases between. Germline-derived CDR1 and CDR2 are KGHSH and LQKENI. The CDR3 loop is CASSPYRDSSEQYF. Here the CDR3 DNA reads TGTGCCAGCTCACCGTACAGGGATTCTAGCGAGCAGTACTTC.

For the CDR3, the DNA is TGTGCCAGCAGCTTAGGGGGCATATCTGGAAACACCATATATTTT. Amino acid sequence: CASSLGGISGNTIYF. The J gene is TRBJ1-3, the V gene TRBV5-4, with 7 positions matching TRBD1. J gave up 1 base and V 2 bases, and 3 bases lay outside the gene matches. CDR3 length: 15 residues. The germline V gene encodes CDR1 SGHNT and CDR2 YYREEE (reference sequence). The entire variable domain, with the rest obtained from reference TRBV5-4 and TRBJ1-3, is as follows: ETGVTQSPTHLIKTRGQQVTLRCSSQSGHNTVSWYQQALGQGPQFIFQYYREEENGRGNFPPRFSGLQFPNYSSELNVNALELDDSALYLCASSLGGISGNTIYFGEGSWLTVV.

The chain carries TRBV13 and TRBJ2-5, with D unresolved. Between the trimmed V and J ends, which lost 0 bases and 3 bases, there was a span of 5 bases. Looked up from germline, CDR1 is PRHDT and CDR2 is FYEKMQ (reference sequence). This CDR3 is 13 amino acids long. The CDR3: CASSLGEKETQYF. In DNA, the CDR3 is TGTGCCAGCAGCTTAGGAGAGAAAGAGACCCAGTACTTC.

V usage is TRBV27 and J usage is TRBJ2-7, with 8 positions matching TRBD2. This CDR3 is 13 amino acids long. V was pared by 2 bases and J by 7 bases, with 4 bases of the junction left unmatched. In germline, CDR1 is MNHEY, CDR2 SMNVEV (reference sequence). The CDR3 region is CASSLAGGREQYF. Written as DNA, the CDR3 is TGTGCCAGCAGTTTAGCGGGAGGTAGAGAGCAGTACTTC.